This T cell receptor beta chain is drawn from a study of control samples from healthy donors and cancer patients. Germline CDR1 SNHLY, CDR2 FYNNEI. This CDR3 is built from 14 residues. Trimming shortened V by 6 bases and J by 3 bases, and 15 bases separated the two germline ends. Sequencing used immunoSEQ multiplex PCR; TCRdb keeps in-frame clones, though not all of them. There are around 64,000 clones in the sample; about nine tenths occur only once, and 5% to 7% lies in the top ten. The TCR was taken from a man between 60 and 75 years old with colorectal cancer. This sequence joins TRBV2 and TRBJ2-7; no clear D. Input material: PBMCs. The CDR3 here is CASRGGLGNYEQYF. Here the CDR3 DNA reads TGTGCCAGCAGGGGTGGTTTAGGGAACTACGAGCAGTACTTC. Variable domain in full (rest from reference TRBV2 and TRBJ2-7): EPEVTQTPSHQVTQMGQEVILRCVPISNHLYFYWYRQILGQKVEFLVSFYNNEISEKSEIFDDQFSVERPDGSNFTLKIRSTKLEDSAMYFCASRGGLGNYEQYFGPGTRLTVT.